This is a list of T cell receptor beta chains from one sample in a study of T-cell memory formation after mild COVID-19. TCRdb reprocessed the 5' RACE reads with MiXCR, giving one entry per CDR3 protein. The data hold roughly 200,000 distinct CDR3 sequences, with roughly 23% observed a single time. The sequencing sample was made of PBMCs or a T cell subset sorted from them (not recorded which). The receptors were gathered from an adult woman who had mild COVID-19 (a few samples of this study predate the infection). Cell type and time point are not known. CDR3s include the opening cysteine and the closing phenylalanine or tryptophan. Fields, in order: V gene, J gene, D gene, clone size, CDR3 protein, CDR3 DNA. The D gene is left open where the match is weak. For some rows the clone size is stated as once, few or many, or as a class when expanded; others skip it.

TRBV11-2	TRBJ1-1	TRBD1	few	CASINRGSGEAFF	TGTGCCAGCATCAACAGGGGTTCGGGTGAAGCTTTCTTT
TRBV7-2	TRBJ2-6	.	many	CASSLVGSGANVLTF	TGTGCCAGCAGCTTAGTCGGCTCTGGGGCCAACGTCCTGACTTTC
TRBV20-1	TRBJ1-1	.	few	CSALQGREMNTEAFF	TGCAGTGCTTTACAGGGTAGGGAGATGAACACTGAAGCTTTCTTT
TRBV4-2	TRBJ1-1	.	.	CASSQENRVTEAFF	TGTGCCAGCAGCCAAGAAAACAGGGTAACTGAAGCTTTCTTT
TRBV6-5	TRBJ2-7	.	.	CASSYPGTGEQYF	TGTGCCAGCAGTTACCCGGGGACTGGAGAGCAGTACTTC
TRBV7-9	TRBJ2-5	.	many	CASSFGQGIQETQYF	TGTGCCAGCAGCTTTGGGCAGGGGATTCAAGAGACCCAGTACTTC
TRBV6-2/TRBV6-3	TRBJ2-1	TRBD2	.	CASKKQWSGRVDEQFF	TGTGCCAGCAAAAAACAATGGAGCGGGAGGGTAGATGAGCAGTTCTTC
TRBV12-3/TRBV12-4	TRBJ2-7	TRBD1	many	CASSPGQAYEQYF	TGTGCCAGCAGCCCGGGACAGGCATACGAGCAGTACTTC
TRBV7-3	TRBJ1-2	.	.	CASSLTQVDGYTF	TGTGCCAGCAGCTTAACTCAGGTGGATGGCTACACCTTC
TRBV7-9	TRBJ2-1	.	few	CASSLGSSGYGYEQFF	TGTGCCAGCAGCTTAGGTAGCTCGGGATATGGCTATGAGCAGTTCTTC
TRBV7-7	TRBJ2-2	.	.	CASSPGAPGTGELFF	TGTGCCAGCAGCCCGGGGGCCCCCGGGACCGGGGAGCTGTTTTTT
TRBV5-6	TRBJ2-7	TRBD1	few	CASSLAAGTAHYEQYF	TGTGCCAGCAGCTTGGCCGCCGGGACAGCACACTACGAGCAGTACTTC
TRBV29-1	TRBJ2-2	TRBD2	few	CSVVFAGANTGELFF	TGCAGCGTGGTCTTTGCGGGGGCGAACACCGGGGAGCTGTTTTTT
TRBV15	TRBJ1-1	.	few	CATSLEGTEAFF	TGTGCCACCAGCCTTGAGGGCACTGAAGCTTTCTTT
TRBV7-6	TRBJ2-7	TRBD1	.	CASSPWPGQGLNEQYF	TGTGCCAGCAGCCCTTGGCCGGGACAGGGATTAAACGAGCAGTACTTC
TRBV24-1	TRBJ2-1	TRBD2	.	CATSDVLAGSYNEQFF	TGTGCCACCAGTGACGTACTAGCGGGATCCTACAATGAGCAGTTCTTC
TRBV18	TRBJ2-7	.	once	CASSLTESLLYEQYF	TGTGCCAGCTCACTGACAGAGTCCCTCCTCTACGAGCAGTACTTC
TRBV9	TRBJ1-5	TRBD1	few	CASSGGQGPQHF	TGTGCCAGCAGCGGAGGACAGGGGCCCCAGCATTTT
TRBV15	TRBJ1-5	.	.	CATSGERNQPQHF	TGTGCCACCAGCGGAGAGAGAAATCAGCCCCAGCATTTT
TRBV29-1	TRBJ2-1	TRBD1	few	CSVTGTGLNEQFF	TGCAGCGTCACCGGGACAGGGCTTAATGAGCAGTTCTTC
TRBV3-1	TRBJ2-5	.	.	CAVLLNQETQYF	TGTGCGGTACTCCTTAATCAAGAGACCCAGTACTTC
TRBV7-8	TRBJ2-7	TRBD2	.	CASSSLPLSGGLSYEQYF	TGTGCCAGCAGCTCCCTCCCTCTGAGCGGGGGACTCTCCTACGAGCAGTACTTC
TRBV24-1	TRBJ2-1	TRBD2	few	CATSDHWTSGRGNEQFF	TGTGCCACCAGTGATCATTGGACTAGCGGGAGGGGGAATGAGCAGTTCTTC
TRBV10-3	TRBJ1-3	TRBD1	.	CAISESMTGAHSGNTIYF	TGTGCCATCAGTGAGTCTATGACAGGGGCCCACTCTGGAAACACCATATATTTT
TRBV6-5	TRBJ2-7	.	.	CASSYRTDAYEQYF	TGTGCCAGCAGTTACCGGACAGATGCTTACGAGCAGTACTTC
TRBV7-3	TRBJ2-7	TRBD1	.	CASSHGQGYEQYF	TGTGCCAGCAGCCACGGACAGGGCTACGAGCAGTACTTC
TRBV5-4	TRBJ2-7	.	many	CASSLDSRGMIYEQYF	TGTGCCAGCAGCTTGGACTCACGCGGGATGATATACGAGCAGTACTTC
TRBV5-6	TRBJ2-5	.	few	CASSSSWETQYF	TGTGCCAGCAGCAGCTCCTGGGAGACCCAGTACTTC
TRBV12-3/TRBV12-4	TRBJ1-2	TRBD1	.	CASSLRGPYGYTF	TGTGCCAGCAGTCTCAGGGGGCCCTATGGCTACACCTTC
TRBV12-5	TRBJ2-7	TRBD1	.	CASAPPGQTYEQYF	TGTGCTAGTGCCCCACCGGGACAGACCTACGAGCAGTACTTC
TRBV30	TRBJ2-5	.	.	CAWSGPGETQYF	TGTGCCTGGAGTGGGCCTGGGGAGACCCAGTACTTC
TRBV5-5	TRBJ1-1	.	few	CAGRQGLVTEAFF	TGTGCCGGGCGGCAGGGCCTGGTAACTGAAGCTTTCTTT
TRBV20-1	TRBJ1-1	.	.	CSARALGLGGTEAFF	TGCAGTGCTAGGGCTCTAGGGTTAGGGGGCACTGAAGCTTTCTTT
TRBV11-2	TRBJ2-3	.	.	CASSFYQGPDTQYF	TGTGCCAGCAGCTTTTATCAGGGCCCAGATACGCAGTATTTT
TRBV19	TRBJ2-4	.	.	CASSIVRGSPKNIQYF	TGTGCCAGTAGTATTGTCCGGGGGTCCCCCAAAAACATTCAGTACTTC
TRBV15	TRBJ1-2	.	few	CATSQERGPLYGYTF	TGTGCCACCAGCCAAGAGCGGGGGCCTCTCTATGGCTACACCTTC
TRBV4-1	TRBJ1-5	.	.	CASSQEVTSFWPQHF	TGCGCCAGCAGCCAAGAGGTAACCAGTTTTTGGCCCCAGCATTTT
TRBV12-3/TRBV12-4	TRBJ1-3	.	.	CASTPPGNTIYF	TGTGCCAGCACGCCTCCTGGAAACACCATATATTTT
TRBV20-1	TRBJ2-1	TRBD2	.	CSARLAGLSDEQFF	TGCAGTGCTAGGCTAGCGGGGCTCTCGGATGAGCAGTTCTTC
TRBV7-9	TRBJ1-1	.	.	CASSHTSGDEAFF	TGTGCCAGCAGCCACACAAGCGGGGACGAAGCTTTCTTT
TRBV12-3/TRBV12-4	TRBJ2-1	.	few	CASSGATGRTYNEQFF	TGTGCCAGCAGCGGGGCGACAGGCCGTACCTACAATGAGCAGTTCTTC
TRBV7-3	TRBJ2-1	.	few	CASSYAGGEQFF	TGTGCCAGCAGCTACGCCGGAGGTGAGCAGTTCTTC